The 28 T cell receptor beta chains listed next were all sequenced from one sample in a study of cytomegalovirus exposure and HLA in healthy donors. In the PCR, 60 Vbeta and 13 Jbeta primers were used. The assay was immunoSEQ multiplex PCR, and TCRdb's table has in-frame clones only and misses some. The sample has 99,000 or so clones, under 85% seen once. Source material: PBMCs. These TCRs come from a man aged 18-30 years in good health and CMV-seronegative.

The chain recombines TRBV27 with TRBJ2-7; 11 nucleotides align to TRBD2. CDR1 is MNHEY, CDR2 SMNVEV, per germline (reference sequence). The CDR3 length is 17 residues. V lost 6 bases, J lost 2 bases, and 12 bases stayed unmatched. The CDR3 DNA reads TGTGCCAGCAGACTAGGGACTAGCGGAGCCCAAACCTACGAGCAGTACTTC. It translates to CASRLGTSGAQTYEQYF.

The V gene is TRBV18, the J gene TRBJ2-7, with TRBD2 matching 7 bases. The V gene end was trimmed by 8 bases and the J gene end by 4 bases; junction bases not matched to a gene: 2. From germline, CDR1 is KGHSH and CDR2 LQKENI. This CDR3 is built from 11 residues. CDR3: CASAGGYEQYF. CDR3 bases: TGTGCCAGCGCCGGGGGGTACGAGCAGTACTTC.

V gene TRBV9 combines with J gene TRBJ2-3, with 10 bases matching TRBD1. Germline V gives CDR1 SGDLS, CDR2 YYNGEE. The CDR3 spans 17 residues. After removal of 4 bases from V and 6 bases from J, the junction contained 14 bases not matched to a gene. The CDR3 region is CASSPGTGAMGPDTQYF. The CDR3 DNA reads as TGTGCCAGCAGCCCGGGGACAGGGGCGATGGGTCCGGATACGCAGTATTTT.

With respect to this clone: In the same sample, other DNA sequences code for this CDR3. The chain combines TRBV4-2 with TRBJ2-3; 13 bases line up with TRBD2. V was clipped by 1 base and J by 3 bases; unmatched bases: 1. Germline V gene lookup returns CDR1 LGHNA and CDR2 YNFKEQ. This CDR3 is 16 amino acids long. The CDR3, as DNA: TGTGCCAGCAGCCAAGGGACTAGCGGGAGTACAGATACGCAGTATTTT. As protein: CASSQGTSGSTDTQYF.

The chain uses TRBV30 and TRBJ2-7, with 10 positions matching TRBD1. There are 15 residues in the CDR3. Germline V gene lookup returns CDR1 GTSNPN and CDR2 SVGIG (reference sequence). Trimming cost V 0 bases and J 9 bases; bases outside gene matches: 11. CDR3 DNA sequence: TGTGCCTGGAGTGTAATAGGGACAGGGGTGGTGTGGCAGTACTTC. This codes for CAWSVIGTGVVWQYF.

This sequence joins TRBV6-5 and TRBJ2-2; TRBD1 matches at 8 bases. There are 15 residues in the CDR3. Germline-derived CDR1 and CDR2 are MNHEY and SVGAGI. V shed 5 bases and J 4 bases; nucleotides not matched to a gene: 6. The CDR3 region has the DNA TGTGCCAGCAGTCGTGGACAGGGAGGCACCGGGGAGCTGTTTTTT. Protein: CASSRGQGGTGELFF.

The genes are TRBV7-2 and TRBJ2-3; 7 bases align to TRBD2. The CDR3 is 13 amino acids. The V gene's germline CDR1 is SGHTA and CDR2 FQGNSA. CDR3 coding DNA: TGTGCAGTCGGGGGGACTAGCACAGATACGCAGTATTTT. Protein: CAVGGTSTDTQYF. The full variable domain, with the rest looked up from reference TRBV7-2 and TRBJ2-3, is GAGVSQSPSNKVTEKGKDVELRCDPISGHTALYWYRQSLGQGLEFLIYFQGNSAPDKSGLPSDRFSAERTGGSVSTLTIQRTQQEDSAVYLCAVGGTSTDTQYFGPGTRLTVL.

This clone was observed once. The rearrangement links TRBV4-1 to TRBJ2-1; D perhaps matches TRBD2 (5 bases). Germline V gene lookup returns CDR1 MGHRA and CDR2 YSYEKL. V shed 7 bases and J shed 4 bases, with 14 bases lying between them. The CDR3 sequence is 14 residues long. The CDR3 loop is CASMREPGYNEQFF. For the CDR3, the DNA is TGCGCCAGCATGAGGGAGCCTGGGTACAATGAGCAGTTCTTC.

The V call is TRBV19, the J call TRBJ1-5; 9 bases align to TRBD1. CDR1 is LNHDA and CDR2 is SQIVND in the germline V gene (reference sequence). With 7 bases clipped from V and 7 bases from J, the junction kept 14 bases outside the gene matches. The CDR3 consists of 16 residues. CDR3 DNA sequence: TGTGCCAGTACCCCTACTTCAACAGGGGGCAGCCAGCCCCAGCATTTT. This sequence encodes CASTPTSTGGSQPQHF.

The genes are TRBV25-1 and TRBJ1-2; D is unresolved. The CDR3 totals 10 residues. Germline assignment: CDR1 MGHDK and CDR2 SYGVNS. V lost 3 bases to trimming and J lost 8 bases, with 4 bases between them. The CDR3 DNA reads TGTGCCAGCAGTGATTCAGGCTACACCTTC. It encodes CASSDSGYTF.

This clone has a single count. This sequence joins TRBV7-8 and TRBJ1-5; 9 bases fit TRBD1. Germline lookup yields CDR1 SGHVS and CDR2 FQNEAQ. The trim removed 0 bases at V and 7 bases at J, leaving 4 bases unmatched. The CDR3 is made up of 15 amino acids. CDR3 nucleotides: TGTGCCAGCAGCTTAGCCCGGACAGGGGAACAGCCCCAGCATTTT. Translated, it gives CASSLARTGEQPQHF.

This clone was found a few times. The chain couples TRBV30 to TRBJ2-1, with D unresolved. The CDR3 has 13 residues. Trimming cost V 4 bases and J 4 bases, with 11 bases left between them. Germline assignment: CDR1 GTSNPN and CDR2 SVGIG (reference sequence). In DNA, the CDR3 is TGTGCCTGGATACAGCAGCCTTACAATGAGCAGTTCTTC. Residues: CAWIQQPYNEQFF.

This clone was counted only a few times. The chain carries TRBV7-9 and TRBJ1-1, with TRBD1 identical over 8 bases. Germline V gene sequence: CDR1 SEHNR, CDR2 FQNEAQ (reference sequence). The length of the CDR3 is 14 residues. J lost 4 bases, V lost 5 bases, and 6 bases had no gene match. The CDR3 DNA follows: TGTGCCAGCAGCCCGGGACAGGCGGCCACTGAAGCTTTCTTT. Protein product: CASSPGQAATEAFF.

The V and J genes are TRBV13 and TRBJ1-3; D is ambiguous. CDR1 is PRHDT, CDR2 FYEKMQ, per germline (reference sequence). The CDR3 loop spans 15 amino acids. The V gene lost 6 bases and the J gene lost 0 bases, with 12 bases spanning the gap. CDR3 sequence (DNA): TGTGCCAGCAGTCCCCGACTTAGCTCTGGAAACACCATATATTTT. Encoded protein: CASSPRLSSGNTIYF.

The chain uses TRBV19 and TRBJ2-7; D is perhaps TRBD1 (6 bases). Trimming cost V 6 bases and J 6 bases, with 18 bases left between them. The CDR3 extends over 14 amino acids. Germline CDR1 reads LNHDA; CDR2 reads SQIVND (reference sequence). The CDR3 sequence is CASSKSPGVGEQYF. The DNA of the CDR3 is TGTGCCAGTAGCAAGAGCCCAGGGGTTGGCGAGCAGTACTTC.

This clone has more than one count but fewer than ten. The CDR3 loop reads CASSPDRGDVYSNQPQHF. DNA for the CDR3: TGTGCCAGCTCACCTGACAGGGGGGACGTCTATAGCAATCAGCCCCAGCATTTT. The gene calls are TRBV18 and TRBJ1-5; TRBD1 agrees at 9 bases. The CDR3 has 18 amino acids. Germline CDR1 and CDR2: KGHSH and LQKENI. The V and J ends lost 3 bases and 0 bases, in that order; junction bases with no gene match: 9.

V usage is TRBV5-1 and J usage is TRBJ2-1, with 11 bases fitting TRBD2. V dropped 0 bases and J dropped 4; count of bases not matched to a gene: 12. The germline CDR1 and CDR2 sequences are SGHRS and YFSETQ. The CDR3 loop spans 19 amino acids. CDR3 sequence reads: CASSLELAGDPQWYNEQFF. For the CDR3, the DNA is TGCGCCAGCAGCTTGGAACTAGCGGGAGACCCCCAGTGGTACAATGAGCAGTTCTTC.

The CDR3 protein is CASSFSSGRISYEQYF. Written as DNA, the CDR3 is TGTGCCAGCAGTTTTAGTAGCGGGAGGATAAGTTACGAGCAGTACTTC. This chain uses TRBV27 with TRBJ2-7, with 10 bases lining up with TRBD2. Germline CDR1 reads MNHEY; CDR2 reads SMNVEV (reference sequence). V trimming: 3 bases; J trimming: 4 bases; junction bases outside the gene matches: 9. The CDR3 length is 16 residues.

The chain employs TRBV29-1 and TRBJ2-7; 11 nucleotides align to TRBD2. The junction had 16 bases not matched to a gene; V was cut back by 4 bases and J by 5 bases. From germline, CDR1 is SQVTM and CDR2 ANQGSEA. The CDR3 sequence is 17 residues long. CDR3 amino acids: CSVGGRILAGGPDEQYF. The CDR3 DNA follows: TGCAGCGTTGGGGGGAGAATTTTAGCGGGAGGGCCAGACGAGCAGTACTTC.

This sequence joins TRBV28 and TRBJ1-2; a possible D gene is TRBD1 (5 bases). The V gene's germline CDR1 is MDHEN and CDR2 SYDVKM. The CDR3 has 12 amino acids. The V and J ends lost 5 bases and 9 bases respectively, with 13 bases between them. This chain's CDR3 is CASSGGIVSYTF. The CDR3 nucleotides are TGTGCCAGCAGTGGGGGGATCGTAAGCTACACCTTC.

The rearrangement uses TRBV19 and TRBJ2-1; 8 bases match TRBD2. Germline V gene lookup returns CDR1 LNHDA and CDR2 SQIVND (reference sequence). The CDR3 covers 15 residues. Unmatched junction bases numbered 7, after V lost 1 base and J lost 8 bases. CDR3 coding DNA: TGTGCCAGTAGTATAGTTGCGGGAGGACGGTATGAGCAGTTCTTC. Amino acid sequence: CASSIVAGGRYEQFF.

V usage is TRBV6-5 and J usage is TRBJ1-2; tentatively, D is TRBD1 (5 bases). The V gene's germline CDR1 is MNHEY and CDR2 SVGAGI. The CDR3 covers 13 residues. V lost 6 bases to trimming and J lost 4 bases, with 12 bases between them. The CDR3 loop reads CASSQDTLYGYTF. The CDR3 DNA is TGTGCCAGCAGCCAGGACACTCTCTATGGCTACACCTTC.

This chain connects TRBV19 to TRBJ2-7, with 13 bases identical to TRBD2. Losses at the gene ends were 5 bases for V and 5 bases for J; bases not matched to a gene: 6. From germline, CDR1 is LNHDA and CDR2 SQIVND (reference sequence). The CDR3 runs to 15 residues. CDR3 region: CASSFGLAGAHEQYF. The CDR3 DNA sequence: TGTGCCAGTAGTTTCGGACTAGCGGGAGCCCACGAGCAGTACTTC.

This clone has a single count. The chain employs TRBV5-5 and TRBJ1-3, with D possibly matching TRBD1 (5 bases). V lost 4 bases, J lost 0 bases, and 8 bases lay in between. Germline V gene sequence: CDR1 SGHKS, CDR2 YYEKEE (reference sequence). The CDR3 spans 14 residues. As DNA, the CDR3 is TGTGCCAGCAGCCTCCAGGGCTCTGGAAACACCATATATTTT. It specifies CASSLQGSGNTIYF.

This chain connects TRBV2 to TRBJ2-1; TRBD2 matches 15 bases. There are 18 residues in the CDR3. Trimming removed 4 bases from V and 7 bases from J; junction bases left unmatched: 11. CDR1 is SNHLY, CDR2 FYNNEI, per germline. CDR3 amino acids: CASSGMGLAGGSGNEQFF. Written as DNA, the CDR3 is TGTGCCAGCAGTGGAATGGGACTAGCGGGAGGATCCGGTAATGAGCAGTTCTTC.

The chain links TRBV6-6 to TRBJ2-5; D is perhaps TRBD2 (5 bases). Germline assignment: CDR1 MNHNY and CDR2 SVGAGI (reference sequence). The CDR3 sequence is 15 residues long. Deletions cut 0 bases from V and 5 bases from J, with 13 bases between. The CDR3 sequence: CASSYSGRGGETQYF. As DNA, the CDR3 is TGTGCCAGCAGTTACTCGGGTAGAGGCGGGGAGACCCAGTACTTC.

The chain links TRBV2 to TRBJ2-3; D gene unclear. The germline V gene has CDR1 SNHLY and CDR2 FYNNEI. Deletions cut 5 bases from V and 2 bases from J, with 5 bases between. The CDR3 extends over 12 amino acids. The CDR3 reads CASSSDTDTQYF. Written as DNA, the CDR3 is TGTGCCAGCAGTAGCGACACAGATACGCAGTATTTT.

V is TRBV7-9 and J is TRBJ1-1; TRBD1 might be the D (5 bases). V dropped 2 bases and J dropped 1 base, with 17 bases sitting between them. The germline V gene encodes CDR1 SEHNR and CDR2 FQNEAQ (reference sequence). The CDR3 is 17 amino acids. CDR3 loop: CASSLNMKGRTNTEAFF. DNA of the CDR3: TGTGCCAGCAGCTTAAATATGAAGGGGCGTACGAACACTGAAGCTTTCTTT.